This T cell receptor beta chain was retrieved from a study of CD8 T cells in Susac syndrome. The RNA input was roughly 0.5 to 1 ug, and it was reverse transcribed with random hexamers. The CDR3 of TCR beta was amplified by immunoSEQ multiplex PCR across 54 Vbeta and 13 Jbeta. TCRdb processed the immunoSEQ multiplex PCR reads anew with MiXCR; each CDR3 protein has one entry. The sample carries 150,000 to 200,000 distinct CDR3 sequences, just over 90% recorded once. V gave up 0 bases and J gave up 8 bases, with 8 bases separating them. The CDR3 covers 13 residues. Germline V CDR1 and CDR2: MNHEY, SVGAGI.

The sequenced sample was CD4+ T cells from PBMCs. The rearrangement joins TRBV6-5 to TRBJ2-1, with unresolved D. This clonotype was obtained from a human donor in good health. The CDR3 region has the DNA TGTGCCAGCAGTTACTCTGCCAGGCATGAGCAGTTCTTC. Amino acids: CASSYSARHEQFF.